What follows describes a single T cell receptor beta chain. The CDR3 runs 14 residues. Trimming at V came to 5 bases and at J to 6 bases, leaving 7 bases not matched to a gene. Germline V gives CDR1 MNHEY, CDR2 SMNVEV (reference sequence). This specimen belongs to a study of blood T cell repertoires in COVID-19. The assay was immunoSEQ multiplex PCR, and TCRdb's table has in-frame clones only and misses some. The sample contains 200,000 to 250,000 clones, 80% to 90% of which appear only once. The source is a woman younger than 45 who had been exposed to COVID-19. The J gene is TRBJ1-5, the V gene TRBV27; TRBD1 matches 7 bases. Sequenced: PBMCs or T cells enriched from blood (not recorded which). Here the CDR3 DNA reads TGTGCCAGCAGTCCACAGGGGAACGGTCAGCCCCAGCATTTT. Encoded protein: CASSPQGNGQPQHF.